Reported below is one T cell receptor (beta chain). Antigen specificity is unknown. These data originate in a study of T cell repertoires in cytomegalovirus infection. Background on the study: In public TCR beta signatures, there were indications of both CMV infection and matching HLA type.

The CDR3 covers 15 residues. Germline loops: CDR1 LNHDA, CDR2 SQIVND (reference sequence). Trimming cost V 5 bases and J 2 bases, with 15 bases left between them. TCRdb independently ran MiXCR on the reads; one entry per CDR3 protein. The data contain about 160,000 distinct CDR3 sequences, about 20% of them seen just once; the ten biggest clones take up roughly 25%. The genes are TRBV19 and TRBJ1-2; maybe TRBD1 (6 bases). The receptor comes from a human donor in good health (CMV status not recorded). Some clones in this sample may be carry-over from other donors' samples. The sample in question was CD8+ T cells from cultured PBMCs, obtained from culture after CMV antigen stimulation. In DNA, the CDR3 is TGTGCCAGTAGTGATAGCGATACAGGGAACTATGGCTACACCTTC. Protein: CASSDSDTGNYGYTF.